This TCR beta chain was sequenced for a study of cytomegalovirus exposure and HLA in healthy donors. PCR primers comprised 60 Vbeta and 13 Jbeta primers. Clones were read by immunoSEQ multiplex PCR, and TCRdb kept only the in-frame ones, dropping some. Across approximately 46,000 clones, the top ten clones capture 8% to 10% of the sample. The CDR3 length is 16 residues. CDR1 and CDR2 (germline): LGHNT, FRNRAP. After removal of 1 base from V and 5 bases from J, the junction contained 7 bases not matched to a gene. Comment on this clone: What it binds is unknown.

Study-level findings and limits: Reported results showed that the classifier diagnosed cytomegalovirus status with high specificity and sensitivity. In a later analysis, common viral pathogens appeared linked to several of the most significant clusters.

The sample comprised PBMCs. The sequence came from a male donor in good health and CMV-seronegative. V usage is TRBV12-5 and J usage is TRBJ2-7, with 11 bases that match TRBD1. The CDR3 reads CASGLGAGTGGNEQYF. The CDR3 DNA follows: TGTGCTAGTGGTTTGGGGGCCGGGACAGGGGGTAACGAGCAGTACTTC.